This T cell receptor (beta chain) appears in the sequencing data of a study of Graves' ophthalmopathy and Graves' hyperthyroidism. Using RNA transcripts, the TCR beta CDR3 regions were amplified. HTBI primers were employed in first-round RT-PCR, then a second-round multiplex PCR followed. One entry per CDR3 protein results from TCRdb running MiXCR on the multiplex PCR reads. The profile shows approximately 210,000 distinct CDR3 sequences, approximately 28% of them singletons. CDR1 and CDR2 (germline): MNHNS, SASEGT. Trimming removed 11 bases from V and 5 bases from J, with 15 bases in between. This CDR3 is built from 12 residues. This clonotype has at least ten counts. Antigen: not known. Points from the study as a whole: A classifier, a 13-signature model, separated ophthalmopathy from stable hyperthyroidism with approximately 88% sensitivity and around 83% specificity. A majority of expanded thyroid clonotypes exceeding 0.001 frequency were likewise present in blood. Ophthalmopathy progression was predicted by the model at 70.59% sensitivity and 72.22% specificity.

The PBMCs originated from roughly 9.6 ml of fresh peripheral blood. This sequence originates from a man between 50 and 59 years old with Graves' ophthalmopathy. Input material: peripheral blood. The chain has TRBV6-1 and TRBJ2-5; D may be TRBD1 (6 bases). In DNA, the CDR3 is TGTGCCGTGGGGGCCGGGATGGAGACCCAGTACTTC. Its translation is CAVGAGMETQYF.